The 21 T cell receptor beta chains presented below share a single source sample, sequenced in a study of T cells in Graves' hyperthyroidism and ophthalmopathy. RNA transcripts yielded amplified TCR beta CDR3 regions. The TCR CDR3 was amplified in a first-round RT-PCR using the HTBI primer set. TCRdb called the multiplex PCR reads again in MiXCR, with one record for every CDR3 protein. The sample contains more than 600,000 distinct CDR3 sequences, roughly 15% of which appear only once. The sequencing sample was made of blood. These receptors came from a man aged 18 to 29 with Graves' hyperthyroidism.

This clonotype was recorded at least ten times. V gene TRBV29-1 combines with J gene TRBJ2-5, with 10 positions matching TRBD2. Germline assignment: CDR1 SQVTM and CDR2 ANQGSEA. V lost 1 base to trimming and J lost 3 bases; unmatched junction nucleotides: 2. CDR3 length: 14 residues. CDR3 residues: CSVEGGLAEETQYF. The CDR3 region has the DNA TGCAGCGTTGAAGGTGGACTAGCGGAAGAGACCCAGTACTTC.

This sequence joins TRBV28 and TRBJ1-2; perhaps TRBD1 as D (5 bases). Germline V gene sequence: CDR1 MDHEN, CDR2 SYDVKM. Trimming pared 6 bases from V and 3 bases from J, leaving 23 bases between. The CDR3 sequence is 17 residues long. The CDR3, as DNA: TGTGCCAGCAGCCTGGGACCTGGGGTGGGTAACCACTATGGCTACACCTTC. It codes for CASSLGPGVGNHYGYTF.

At least ten counts were recorded for this clonotype. The CDR3 region has the DNA TGTGCCAGCAGCCAGGACTGGGACCAAGAGACCCAGTACTTC. It encodes CASSQDWDQETQYF. The chain is built from TRBV12-3 or TRBV12-4 and TRBJ2-5, with D possibly matching TRBD2 (5 bases). The CDR3 consists of 14 residues. V shed 6 bases and J shed 0 bases, with 11 bases lying between them.

The chain combines TRBV6-6 with TRBJ2-7; D unclear. The CDR3 covers 13 residues. CDR1 is MNHNY, CDR2 SVGAGI, per germline (reference sequence). V lost 0 bases and J lost 6, with 9 bases in between. The CDR3 region has the DNA TGTGCCAGCAGTTACTCCTGGATGGCCGAGCAGTACTTC. Translated: CASSYSWMAEQYF.

This clonotype appeared a few times. The chain has TRBV7-2 and TRBJ2-3; 7 bases are shared with TRBD2. V dropped 7 bases and J dropped 0; count of bases not matched to a gene: 16. The CDR3 extends over 18 amino acids. The V gene's germline CDR1 is SGHTA and CDR2 FQGNSA. Here the CDR3 reads CASMEGAESSGSTDTQYF. The CDR3 region has the DNA TGTGCCAGCATGGAGGGTGCTGAGTCTAGCGGTAGCACAGATACGCAGTATTTT.

This clonotype occurred a few times. The chain uses TRBV20-1 and TRBJ2-2; a possible D gene is TRBD1 (5 bases). The CDR3 runs 13 residues. Looked up from germline, CDR1 is DFQATT and CDR2 is SNEGSKA (reference sequence). V was clipped by 3 bases and J by 6 bases, with 11 bases between them. The CDR3 DNA reads as TGCAGTGCTAGGGCCACAGGCCCCGGGGAGCTGTTTTTT. Protein sequence: CSARATGPGELFF.

This clonotype has at least ten counts. CDR3 amino acids: CASSFQGNSNYGYTF. The CDR3 DNA follows: TGTGCCAGCAGTTTTCAGGGGAATTCTAACTATGGCTACACCTTC. The chain recombines TRBV28 with TRBJ1-2; possibly TRBD1 for D (6 bases). The CDR3 runs 15 residues. Trimming pared 3 bases from V and 0 bases from J, leaving 11 bases between. Germline V gives CDR1 MDHEN, CDR2 SYDVKM.

The rearrangement joins TRBV6-5 to TRBJ2-7; 7 positions match TRBD2. The trim removed 0 bases at V and 1 base at J, leaving 12 bases unmatched. The CDR3 spans 18 residues. CDR1 is MNHEY and CDR2 is SVGAGI in the germline V gene. The CDR3 reads CASSYSLTSDSRSYEQYF. The CDR3 nucleotides read TGTGCCAGCAGTTACTCCCTCACTAGCGATTCAAGATCCTACGAGCAGTACTTC.

This clonotype came up many times. V is TRBV7-2 and J is TRBJ2-3; the D gene is possibly TRBD1 (5 bases). There are 14 residues in the CDR3. Germline CDR1 is SGHTA and CDR2 is FQGNSA. V was cut by 2 bases and J by 6 bases, with 12 bases left in between. The CDR3 bases are TGTGCCAGCAGCTTAATAGGGGTCCGGGATACGCAGTATTTT. Protein product: CASSLIGVRDTQYF.

V is TRBV9 and J is TRBJ1-2; no definite D call. CDR1 is SGDLS and CDR2 is YYNGEE in the germline V gene. Trimming took 1 base from V and 8 from J, leaving 12 bases between them. The CDR3 is 13 residues long. CDR3 residues: CASSVSGPWGYTF. The CDR3 nucleotides read TGTGCCAGCAGCGTATCGGGCCCCTGGGGCTACACCTTC. Using reference TRBV9 and TRBJ1-2 for the parts outside the CDR3, the full variable domain is DSGVTQTPKHLITATGQRVTLRCSPRSGDLSVYWYQQSLDQGLQFLIQYYNGEERAKGNILERFSAQQFPDLHSELNLSSLELGDSALYFCASSVSGPWGYTFGSGTRLTVV.

This clonotype appeared many times. The CDR3 loop reads CASSYRRDTQYF. The CDR3 nucleotides read TGTGCCAGCAGTTACCGGCGGGATACGCAGTATTTT. This chain links TRBV6-2 or TRBV6-3 with TRBJ2-3; D call uncertain. The germline V and J ends were trimmed by 2 bases and 6 bases, with 6 bases remaining between them. CDR3 length: 12 amino acids. The germline V gene encodes CDR1 MNHEY and CDR2 SVGEGT.

This clonotype was detected many times. This chain joins TRBV5-1 and TRBJ1-1, with D possibly matching TRBD1 (6 bases). Germline CDR1 and CDR2: SGHRS and YFSETQ. The germline V and J ends were trimmed by 3 bases and 1 base, with 10 bases remaining between them. The CDR3 sequence is 14 residues long. The chain's CDR3 is CASSWGGQNTEAFF. The CDR3, as DNA: TGCGCCAGCAGCTGGGGGGGACAGAACACTGAAGCTTTCTTT.

V gene TRBV2 combines with J gene TRBJ1-4; possibly TRBD1 for D (6 bases). The CDR3 length is 14 residues. CDR1 is SNHLY, CDR2 FYNNEI, per germline. Trimming removed 6 bases at V and 8 bases at J, with 16 bases between. The DNA for the CDR3 is TGTGCCAGCAGAAACAGGGAGGCGAGGGAAAAACTGTTTTTT. Translating it yields CASRNREAREKLFF.

The genes are TRBV19 and TRBJ2-5; 9 bases are a match to TRBD2. Germline trimming cut 6 bases from V and 5 bases from J; bases unmatched to any gene: 22. The CDR3 runs to 19 residues. Germline CDR1 and CDR2: LNHDA and SQIVND (reference sequence). This CDR3 is CASRRGRSSGSGGVETQYF. DNA of the CDR3: TGTGCCAGTAGGCGAGGCAGAAGTAGCGGGAGTGGAGGAGTTGAGACCCAGTACTTC.

In this sample, this clonotype turned up a few times. Germline is not matched at one junction end, which may reflect a read error. The DNA for the CDR3 is TGTGCCAGCAGTATTCCGAGAGGGGGCGGCTACGAGCAGTACTTC. As protein: CASSIPRGGGYEQYF. V is TRBV19 and J is TRBJ2-7; 7 positions match TRBD1. The CDR3 totals 15 residues. Germline V gives CDR1 LNHDA, CDR2 SQIVND (reference sequence).

This clonotype was seen a few times. The CDR3 sequence: CASSLAGTSTIETQYF. CDR3 DNA sequence: TGCGCCAGCAGCTTGGCCGGGACTAGCACGATCGAGACCCAGTACTTC. V usage is TRBV5-1 and J usage is TRBJ2-5; the match to TRBD2 covers 9 bases. V trimming: 0 bases; J trimming: 5 bases; junction bases outside the gene matches: 8. This CDR3 has 16 amino acids. CDR1 and CDR2 (germline): SGHRS, YFSETQ.

The chain carries TRBV28 and TRBJ2-1; no reliable D call. V lost 7 bases to trimming and J lost 1 base, with 8 bases between them. This CDR3 is built from 13 residues. CDR1 is MDHEN and CDR2 is SYDVKM in the germline V gene. The CDR3 DNA reads TGTGCCAGCACCATCCAGTCCTACAATGAGCAGTTCTTC. Protein: CASTIQSYNEQFF.

This clonotype was recorded many times. The V and J genes are TRBV20-1 and TRBJ2-7; 8 bases are a match to TRBD2. The CDR3 runs 13 residues. V was clipped by 3 bases and J by 5 bases; unmatched bases: 6. Per the germline V gene, CDR1 is DFQATT and CDR2 is SNEGSKA (reference sequence). The DNA for the CDR3 is TGCAGTGCTAGCGGGAGGGCCGTCCACGAGCAGTACTTC. Protein product: CSASGRAVHEQYF.

Comments on this clonotype: A read error may account for a junction end that differs from germline. V and J are TRBV12-3 or TRBV12-4 and TRBJ1-2; 7 bases fit TRBD1. The CDR3 contains 15 residues. This CDR3 is CASSLPTGINYGHTF. The CDR3 DNA is TGTGCCAGCAGTTTACCGACAGGGATTAACTATGGCCACACCTTC.

This clonotype has a count of ten or more. V is TRBV6-1 and J is TRBJ2-2, with 8 positions matching TRBD2. The germline gives CDR1 MNHNS, CDR2 SASEGT. The trim removed 4 bases at V and 0 bases at J, leaving 1 base unmatched. The CDR3 has 15 residues. The CDR3 spells CASSGLAPNTGELFF. CDR3 coding DNA: TGTGCCAGCAGTGGACTAGCGCCGAACACCGGGGAGCTGTTTTTT.

This clonotype was detected many times. The rearrangement joins TRBV13 to TRBJ2-7, with 8 bases matching TRBD2. Per the germline V gene, CDR1 is PRHDT and CDR2 is FYEKMQ (reference sequence). V shed 0 bases, J shed 5 bases, and the junction held 12 bases outside the gene matches. The CDR3 totals 17 residues. The CDR3 sequence: CASSLGLAGGTLDEQYF. Written as DNA, the CDR3 is TGTGCCAGCAGCTTAGGGCTAGCGGGTGGCACCCTCGACGAGCAGTACTTC.